Below, 8 T cell receptor beta chains from the same sample are listed, as sequenced in a study of STAT5B mutations in CD4+ large granular lymphocyte leukemia. Only in-frame clones appear in the TCRdb table, and some are missing; sequencing was by immunoSEQ multiplex PCR. The sample shows 30,000 to 40,000 clones, about 81% of them seen only once. Input material: CD4+ T cells from blood buffy coats. The receptors stem from a human donor in good health.

The genes are TRBV4-3 and TRBJ1-4; weak D call: TRBD1 (5 bases). Germline V gene data show CDR1 as LGHNA and CDR2 as YSLEER. V shed 1 base and J shed 7 bases, with 13 bases lying between them. The CDR3 is made up of 15 amino acids. DNA for the CDR3: TGCGCCAGCAGCCAAGGGGACGGGACTTTTGAAAAACTGTTTTTT. This encodes CASSQGDGTFEKLFF.

The chain carries TRBV7-9 and TRBJ1-1; unclear D gene. This CDR3 comprises 14 residues. Germline assignment: CDR1 SEHNR and CDR2 FQNEAQ (reference sequence). The V and J ends lost 4 bases and 0 bases respectively, with 9 bases between them. The CDR3 spells CASSSHYMNTEAFF. The CDR3, as DNA: TGTGCCAGCAGCTCTCACTACATGAACACTGAAGCTTTCTTT.

The gene calls are TRBV10-3 and TRBJ1-4; 8 bases fit TRBD1. Per the germline V gene, CDR1 is ENHRY and CDR2 is SYGVKD. The CDR3 extends over 14 amino acids. With 6 bases clipped from V and 4 bases from J, the junction kept 4 bases outside the gene matches. As DNA, the CDR3 is TGTGCCATCAGCGGGACAGGACTTAATGAAAAACTGTTTTTT. It encodes CAISGTGLNEKLFF.

There are a few counts of this clone. The chain links TRBV5-1 to TRBJ2-3; 7 nucleotides align to TRBD2. Losses at the gene ends were 6 bases for V and 0 bases for J; bases not matched to a gene: 7. Germline V gives CDR1 SGHRS, CDR2 YFSETQ. The CDR3 totals 15 residues. The CDR3 DNA reads as TGCGCCAGCAAGCTTGGCGGGAGCAGCACAGATACGCAGTATTTT. This sequence encodes CASKLGGSSTDTQYF.

This clone was counted once. This sequence joins TRBV6-1 and TRBJ2-1; tentative D call: TRBD2 (6 bases). The CDR3 runs 17 residues. CDR1 and CDR2 (germline): MNHNS, SASEGT. Trimming took off 4 bases at V and 0 bases at J, with 16 bases between the two ends. The CDR3 DNA sequence: TGTGCCAGCAGTGCTTTGGGCGGGGTGAGCTCCTACAATGAGCAGTTCTTC. As protein: CASSALGGVSSYNEQFF.

CDR3: CASRAISGANVLTF. The CDR3 DNA reads as TGTGCCAGCAGAGCGATCTCTGGGGCCAACGTCCTGACTTTC. The rearrangement links TRBV6-1 to TRBJ2-6; no firm D call. CDR3 length: 14 amino acids. Trimming shortened V by 6 bases and J by 0 bases, and 6 bases separated the two germline ends. CDR1 is MNHNS and CDR2 is SASEGT in the germline V gene.

This chain joins TRBV18 and TRBJ1-5, with 7 bases lining up with TRBD1. Germline loops: CDR1 KGHSH, CDR2 LQKENI. The J segment lost 4 bases and the V segment lost 3 bases, leaving 0 bases of the junction unmatched. The length of the CDR3 is 13 residues. CDR3 in DNA: TGTGCCAGCTCACCGGGACAGAATCAGCCCCAGCATTTT. Translated, it gives CASSPGQNQPQHF.

This clone has only one observation. The chain is built from TRBV27 and TRBJ2-2; 10 bases line up with TRBD1. The CDR3 is 15 residues long. Germline V gene sequence: CDR1 MNHEY, CDR2 SMNVEV (reference sequence). V was pared by 3 bases and J by 4 bases, with 2 bases of the junction left unmatched. The CDR3: CASSFGTGVTGELFF. CDR3 nucleotide sequence: TGTGCCAGCAGTTTTGGGACAGGGGTCACCGGGGAGCTGTTTTTT.